This T cell receptor beta chain came from a study of blood T cell repertoires in COVID-19. TCRdb keeps only in-frame clones here, not all; method: immunoSEQ multiplex PCR. The data hold about 74,000 clones, with approximately 85% observed a single time. This CDR3 region has 16 residues. V shed 5 bases and J shed 2 bases, with 18 bases lying between them. Germline loops: CDR1 SNHLY, CDR2 FYNNEI. This clonotype was sampled from a middle-aged man with acute or convalescent COVID-19. The rearrangement joins TRBV2 to TRBJ2-5, with TRBD2 as a possible D gene (5 bases). The sequencing input was peripheral blood. The CDR3 coding sequence is TGTGCCAGCAGTTCCCCCCCGAATAGCGCGCAAGAGACCCAGTACTTC. Translating it yields CASSSPPNSAQETQYF.